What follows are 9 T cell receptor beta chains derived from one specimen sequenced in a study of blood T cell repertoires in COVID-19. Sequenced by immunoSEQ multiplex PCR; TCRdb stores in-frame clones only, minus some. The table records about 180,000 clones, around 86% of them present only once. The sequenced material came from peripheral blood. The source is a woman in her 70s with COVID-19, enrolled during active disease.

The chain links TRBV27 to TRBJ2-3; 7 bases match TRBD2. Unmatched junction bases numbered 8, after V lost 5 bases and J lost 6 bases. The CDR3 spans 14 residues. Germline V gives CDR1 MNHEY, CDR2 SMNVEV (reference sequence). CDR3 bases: TGTGCCAGCAGTCCCCTAGGGAGGGGCGATACGCAGTATTTT. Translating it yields CASSPLGRGDTQYF.

The CDR3 here is CASRGTGGGVTPLHF. CDR3 coding DNA: TGTGCCAGCAGGGGCACCGGCGGGGGCGTGACACCCCTCCACTTT. The chain uses TRBV6-5 and TRBJ1-6, with D perhaps TRBD1 (6 bases). Germline values: CDR1 MNHEY, CDR2 SVGAGI. The V end was cut by 6 bases, the J end by 11 bases, with 20 bases between. This CDR3 is 15 amino acids long.

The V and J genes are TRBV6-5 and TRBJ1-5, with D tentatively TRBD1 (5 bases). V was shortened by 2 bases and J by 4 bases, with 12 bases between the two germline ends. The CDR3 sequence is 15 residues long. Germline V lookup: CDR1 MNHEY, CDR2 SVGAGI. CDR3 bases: TGTGCCAGCAGTTACCCCGACAGCTATAATCAGCCCCAGCATTTT. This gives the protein CASSYPDSYNQPQHF.

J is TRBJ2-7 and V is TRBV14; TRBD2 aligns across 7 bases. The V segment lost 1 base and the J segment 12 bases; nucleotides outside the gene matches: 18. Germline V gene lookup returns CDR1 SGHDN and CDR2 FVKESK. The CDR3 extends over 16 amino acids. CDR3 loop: CASSQGGGTSVGVRYF. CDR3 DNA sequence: TGTGCCAGCAGCCAAGGGGGAGGGACGTCGGTCGGCGTCAGGTACTTC. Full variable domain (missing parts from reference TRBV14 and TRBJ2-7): EAGVTQFPSHSVIEKGQTVTLRCDPISGHDNLYWYRRVMGKEIKFLLHFVKESKQDESGMPNNRFLAERTGGTYSTLKVQPAELEDSGVYFCASSQGGGTSVGVRYFGPGTRLTVT.

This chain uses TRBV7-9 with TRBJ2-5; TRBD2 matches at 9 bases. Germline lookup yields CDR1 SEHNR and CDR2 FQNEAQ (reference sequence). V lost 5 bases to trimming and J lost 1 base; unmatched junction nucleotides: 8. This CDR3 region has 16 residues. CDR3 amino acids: CASSPAGGSSQETQYF. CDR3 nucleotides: TGTGCCAGCAGCCCAGCGGGGGGATCTAGCCAAGAGACCCAGTACTTC.

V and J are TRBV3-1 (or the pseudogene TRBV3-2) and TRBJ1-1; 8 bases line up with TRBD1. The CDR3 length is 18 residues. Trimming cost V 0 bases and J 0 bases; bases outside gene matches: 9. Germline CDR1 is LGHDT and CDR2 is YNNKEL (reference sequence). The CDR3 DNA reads TGTGCCAGCAGCCAAGATTCCTCGGGACAGGAGCTGAACACTGAAGCTTTCTTT. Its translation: CASSQDSSGQELNTEAFF.

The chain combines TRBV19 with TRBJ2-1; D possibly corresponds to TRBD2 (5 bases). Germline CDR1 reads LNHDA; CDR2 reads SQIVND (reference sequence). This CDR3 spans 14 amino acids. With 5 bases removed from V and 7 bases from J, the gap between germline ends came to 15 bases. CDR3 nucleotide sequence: TGTGCCAGTAGTCGGAGGCTGAAGGAGAATGAGCAGTTCTTC. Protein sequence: CASSRRLKENEQFF. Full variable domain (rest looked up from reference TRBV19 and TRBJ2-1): DGGITQSPKYLFRKEGQNVTLSCEQNLNHDAMYWYRQDPGQGLRLIYYSQIVNDFQKGDIAEGYSVSREKKESFPLTVTSAQKNPTAFYLCASSRRLKENEQFFGPGTRLTVL.

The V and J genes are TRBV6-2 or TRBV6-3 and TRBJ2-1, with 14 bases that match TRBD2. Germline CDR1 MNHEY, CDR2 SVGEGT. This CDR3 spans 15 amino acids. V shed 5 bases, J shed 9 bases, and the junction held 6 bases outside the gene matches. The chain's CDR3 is CASSPGLAGVAEQFF. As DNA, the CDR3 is TGTGCCAGCAGTCCGGGACTAGCGGGAGTAGCTGAGCAGTTCTTC.

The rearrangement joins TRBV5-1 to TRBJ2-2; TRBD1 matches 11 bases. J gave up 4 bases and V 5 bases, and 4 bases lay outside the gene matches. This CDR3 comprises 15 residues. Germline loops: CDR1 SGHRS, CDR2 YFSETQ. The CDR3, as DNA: TGCGCCAGCAGGACGGGACAGGGGGGCACCGGGGAGCTGTTTTTT. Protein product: CASRTGQGGTGELFF.